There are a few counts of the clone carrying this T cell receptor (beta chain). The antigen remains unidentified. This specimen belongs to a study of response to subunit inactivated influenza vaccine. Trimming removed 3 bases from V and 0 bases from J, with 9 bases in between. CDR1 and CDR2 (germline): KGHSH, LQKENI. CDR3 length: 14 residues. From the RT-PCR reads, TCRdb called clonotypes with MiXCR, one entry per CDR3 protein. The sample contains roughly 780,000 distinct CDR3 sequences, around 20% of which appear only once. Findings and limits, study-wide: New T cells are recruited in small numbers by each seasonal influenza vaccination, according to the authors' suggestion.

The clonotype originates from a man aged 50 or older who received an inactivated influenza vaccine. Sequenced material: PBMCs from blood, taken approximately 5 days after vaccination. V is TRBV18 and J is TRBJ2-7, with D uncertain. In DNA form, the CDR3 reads TGTGCCAGCTCACCGAGGACGAGCTCCTACGAGCAGTACTTC. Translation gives CASSPRTSSYEQYF.